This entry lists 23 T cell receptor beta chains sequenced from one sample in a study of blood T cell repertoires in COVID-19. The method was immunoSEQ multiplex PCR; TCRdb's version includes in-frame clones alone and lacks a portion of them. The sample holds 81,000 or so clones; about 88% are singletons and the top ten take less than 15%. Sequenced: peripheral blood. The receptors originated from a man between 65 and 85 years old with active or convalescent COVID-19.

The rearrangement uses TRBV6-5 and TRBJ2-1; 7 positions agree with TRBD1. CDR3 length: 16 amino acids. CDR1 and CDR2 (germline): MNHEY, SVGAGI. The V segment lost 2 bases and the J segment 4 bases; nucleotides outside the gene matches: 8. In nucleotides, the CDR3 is TGTGCCAGCAGTTACGGAAACAGGGGACATTACAATGAGCAGTTCTTC. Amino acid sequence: CASSYGNRGHYNEQFF.

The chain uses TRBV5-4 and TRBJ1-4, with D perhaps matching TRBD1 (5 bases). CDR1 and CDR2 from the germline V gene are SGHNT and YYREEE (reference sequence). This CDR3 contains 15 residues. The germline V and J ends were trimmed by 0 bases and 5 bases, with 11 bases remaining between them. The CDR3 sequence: CASSLGTGGNEKLFF. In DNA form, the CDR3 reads TGTGCCAGCAGCTTGGGGACGGGGGGAAATGAAAAACTGTTTTTT. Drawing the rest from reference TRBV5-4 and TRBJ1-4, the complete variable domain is ETGVTQSPTHLIKTRGQQVTLRCSSQSGHNTVSWYQQALGQGPQFIFQYYREEENGRGNFPPRFSGLQFPNYSSELNVNALELDDSALYLCASSLGTGGNEKLFFGSGTQLSVL.

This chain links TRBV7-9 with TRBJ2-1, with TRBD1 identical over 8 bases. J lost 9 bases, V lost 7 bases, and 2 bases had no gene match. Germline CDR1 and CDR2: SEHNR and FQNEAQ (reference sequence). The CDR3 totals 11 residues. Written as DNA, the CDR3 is TGTGCCAGCACAGGGGGCACTGAGCAGTTCTTC. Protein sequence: CASTGGTEQFF. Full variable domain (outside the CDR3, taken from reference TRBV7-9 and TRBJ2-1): DTGVSQNPRHKITKRGQNVTFRCDPISEHNRLYWYRQTLGQGPEFLTYFQNEAQLEKSRLLSDRFSAERPKGSFSTLEIQRTEQGDSAMYLCASTGGTEQFFGPGTRLTVL.

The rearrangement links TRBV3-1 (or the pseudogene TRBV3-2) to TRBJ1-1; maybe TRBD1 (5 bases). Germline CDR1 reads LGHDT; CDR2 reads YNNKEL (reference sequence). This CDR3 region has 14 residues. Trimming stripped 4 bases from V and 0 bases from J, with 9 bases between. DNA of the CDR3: TGTGCCAGCAGCCGGACATACTTGAACACTGAAGCTTTCTTT. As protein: CASSRTYLNTEAFF.

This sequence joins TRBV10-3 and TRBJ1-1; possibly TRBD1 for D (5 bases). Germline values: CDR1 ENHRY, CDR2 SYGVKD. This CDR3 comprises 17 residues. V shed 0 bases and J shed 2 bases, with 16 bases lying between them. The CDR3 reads CAISESVRGGGNTEAFF. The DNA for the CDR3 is TGTGCCATCAGTGAGTCGGTAAGGGGAGGAGGAAACACTGAAGCTTTCTTT.

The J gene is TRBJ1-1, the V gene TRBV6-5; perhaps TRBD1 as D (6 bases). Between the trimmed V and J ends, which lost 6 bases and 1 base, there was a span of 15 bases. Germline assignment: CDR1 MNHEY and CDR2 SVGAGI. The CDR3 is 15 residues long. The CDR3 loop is CASRPGDAGNTEAFF. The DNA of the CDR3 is TGTGCCAGCAGGCCAGGGGACGCGGGGAACACTGAAGCTTTCTTT.

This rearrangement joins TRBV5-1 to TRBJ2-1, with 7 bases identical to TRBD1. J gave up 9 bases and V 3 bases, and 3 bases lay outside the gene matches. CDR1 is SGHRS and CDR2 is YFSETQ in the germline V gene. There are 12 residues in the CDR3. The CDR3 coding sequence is TGCGCCAGCAGCTCACAGGGGAGTGAGCAGTTCTTC. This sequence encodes CASSSQGSEQFF.

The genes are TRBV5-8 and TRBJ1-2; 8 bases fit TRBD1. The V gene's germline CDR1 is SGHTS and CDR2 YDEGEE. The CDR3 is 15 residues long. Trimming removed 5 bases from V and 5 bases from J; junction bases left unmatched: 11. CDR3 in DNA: TGTGCCAGCAGTGAGGGACAGGCGCTCTCATATGGCTACACCTTC. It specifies CASSEGQALSYGYTF. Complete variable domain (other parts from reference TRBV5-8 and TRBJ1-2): EAGVTQSPTHLIKTRGQQATLRCSPISGHTSVYWYQQALGLGLQFLLWYDEGEERNRGNFPPRFSGRQFPNYSSELNVNALELEDSALYLCASSEGQALSYGYTFGSGTRLTVV.

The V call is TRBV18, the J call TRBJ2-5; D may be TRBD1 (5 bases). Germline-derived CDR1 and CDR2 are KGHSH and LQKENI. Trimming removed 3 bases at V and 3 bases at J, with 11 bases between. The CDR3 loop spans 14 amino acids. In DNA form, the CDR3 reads TGTGCCAGCTCACCCTCGTCCAGGGAAGAGACCCAGTACTTC. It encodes CASSPSSREETQYF.

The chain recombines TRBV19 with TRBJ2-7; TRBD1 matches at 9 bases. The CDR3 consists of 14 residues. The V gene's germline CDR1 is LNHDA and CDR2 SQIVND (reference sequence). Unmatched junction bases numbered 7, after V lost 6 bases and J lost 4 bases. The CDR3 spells CASSPDRGGYEQYF. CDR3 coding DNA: TGTGCCAGTAGCCCGGACAGGGGCGGTTACGAGCAGTACTTC.

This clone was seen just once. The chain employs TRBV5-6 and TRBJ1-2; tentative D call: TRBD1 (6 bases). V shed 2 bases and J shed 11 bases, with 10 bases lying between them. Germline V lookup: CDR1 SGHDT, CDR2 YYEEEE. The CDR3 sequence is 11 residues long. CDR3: CASSLQGVYTF. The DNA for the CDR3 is TGTGCCAGCAGCTTACAGGGAGTGTACACCTTC.

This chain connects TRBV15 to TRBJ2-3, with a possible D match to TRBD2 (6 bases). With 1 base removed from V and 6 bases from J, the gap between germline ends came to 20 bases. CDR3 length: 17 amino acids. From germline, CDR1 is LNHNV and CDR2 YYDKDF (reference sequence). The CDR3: CATSRVGGTQAWDTQYF. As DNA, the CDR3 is TGTGCCACCAGCAGAGTTGGCGGGACTCAGGCCTGGGATACGCAGTATTTT.

The CDR3 DNA reads as TGCAGCGTTGACGGGAGGGATGGAAACACCATATATTTT. It yields the protein CSVDGRDGNTIYF. The chain uses TRBV29-1 and TRBJ1-3; D is uncertain. Trimming took 3 bases from V and 3 from J, leaving 9 bases between them. This CDR3 region has 13 residues. Germline CDR1 SQVTM, CDR2 ANQGSEA.

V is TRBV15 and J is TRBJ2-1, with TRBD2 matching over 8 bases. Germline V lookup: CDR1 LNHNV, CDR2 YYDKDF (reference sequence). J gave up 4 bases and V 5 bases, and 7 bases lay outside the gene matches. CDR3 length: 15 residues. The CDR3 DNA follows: TGTGCCACCAGCGGGTTAGCGGGACCTTACAATGAGCAGTTCTTC. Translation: CATSGLAGPYNEQFF.

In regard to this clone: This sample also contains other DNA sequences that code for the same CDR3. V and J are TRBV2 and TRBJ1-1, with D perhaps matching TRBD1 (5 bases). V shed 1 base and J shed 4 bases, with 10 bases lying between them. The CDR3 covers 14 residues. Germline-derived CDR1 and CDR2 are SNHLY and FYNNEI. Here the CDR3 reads CASSEGGQGTEAFF. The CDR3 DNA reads TGTGCCAGCAGTGAAGGGGGCCAGGGCACTGAAGCTTTCTTT.

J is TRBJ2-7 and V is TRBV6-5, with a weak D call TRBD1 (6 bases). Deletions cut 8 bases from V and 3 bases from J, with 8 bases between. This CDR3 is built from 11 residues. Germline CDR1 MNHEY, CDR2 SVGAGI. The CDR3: CASLQGYEQYF. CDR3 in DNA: TGTGCCAGCCTACAGGGCTACGAGCAGTACTTC.

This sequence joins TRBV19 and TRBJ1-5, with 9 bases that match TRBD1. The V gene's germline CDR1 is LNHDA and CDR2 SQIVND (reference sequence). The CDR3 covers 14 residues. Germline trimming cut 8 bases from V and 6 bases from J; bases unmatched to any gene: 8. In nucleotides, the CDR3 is TGTGCCAGTGAGACAGGGGGACTAATTCAGCCCCAGCATTTT. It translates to CASETGGLIQPQHF.

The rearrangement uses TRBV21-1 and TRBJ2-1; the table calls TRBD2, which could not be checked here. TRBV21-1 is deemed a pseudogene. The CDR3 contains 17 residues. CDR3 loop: CASSKLLAGDTYNEQFF. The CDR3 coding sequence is TGTGCCAGCAGCAAACTGCTAGCGGGGGATACTTACAATGAGCAGTTCTTC.

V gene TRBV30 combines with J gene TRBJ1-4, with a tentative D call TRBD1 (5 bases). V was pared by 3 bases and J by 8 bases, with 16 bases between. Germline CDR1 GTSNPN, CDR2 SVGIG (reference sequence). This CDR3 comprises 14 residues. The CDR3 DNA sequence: TGTGCCTGGAGCCCGGGACTAGGGCGGGAAAAACTGTTTTTT. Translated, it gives CAWSPGLGREKLFF.

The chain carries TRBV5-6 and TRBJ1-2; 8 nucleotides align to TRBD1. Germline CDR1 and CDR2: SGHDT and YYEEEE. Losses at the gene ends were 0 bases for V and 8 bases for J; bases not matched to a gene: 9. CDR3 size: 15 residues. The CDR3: CASSLDHQGAQGYTF. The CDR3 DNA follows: TGTGCCAGCAGCTTGGATCACCAGGGGGCGCAAGGCTACACCTTC.

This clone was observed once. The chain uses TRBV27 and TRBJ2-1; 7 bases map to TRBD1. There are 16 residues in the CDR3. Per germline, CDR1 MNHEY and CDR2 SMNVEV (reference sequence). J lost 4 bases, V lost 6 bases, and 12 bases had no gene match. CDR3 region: CASSWGPDRVYNEQFF. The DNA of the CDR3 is TGTGCCAGCAGCTGGGGCCCCGACAGGGTATACAATGAGCAGTTCTTC.

CDR3 coding DNA: TGTGCCAGCAGCTTAGGGGGACATAGCTCCTACAATGAGCAGTTCTTC. It translates to CASSLGGHSSYNEQFF. The chain recombines TRBV7-6 with TRBJ2-1; maybe TRBD1 (6 bases). V was pared by 1 base and J by 0 bases, with 10 bases between. Germline V gene data show CDR1 as SGHVS and CDR2 as FNYEAQ. The CDR3 totals 16 residues. The full variable domain, completed using reference TRBV7-6 and TRBJ2-1, is GAGVSQSPRYKVTKRGQDVALRCDPISGHVSLYWYRQALGQGPEFLTYFNYEAQQDKSGLPNDRFSAERPEGSISTLTIQRTEQRDSAMYRCASSLGGHSSYNEQFFGPGTRLTVL.

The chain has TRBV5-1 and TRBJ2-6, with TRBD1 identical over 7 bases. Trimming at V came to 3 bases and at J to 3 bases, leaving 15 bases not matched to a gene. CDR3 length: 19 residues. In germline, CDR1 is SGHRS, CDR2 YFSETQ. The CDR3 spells CASSSQPKTGSLGANVLTF. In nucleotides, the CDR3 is TGCGCCAGCAGCTCACAACCAAAGACAGGGTCTCTTGGGGCCAACGTCCTGACTTTC.